Detailed here is one T cell receptor (beta chain). The source of the sample is a study of graft-versus-host responses after intestinal transplantation. Only in-frame clones appear in the TCRdb table, and some are missing; sequencing was by immunoSEQ multiplex PCR. The sample lists roughly 36,000 clones, less than 90% occurring once. CDR3 length: 17 amino acids. V lost 1 base, J lost 1 base, and 11 bases stayed unmatched. The germline V gene encodes CDR1 SGHKS and CDR2 YYEKEE (reference sequence). The origin of this receptor is a human patient who received an intestinal transplant, so some T cells may come from the graft donor. V and J are TRBV5-5 and TRBJ2-7; 7 bases fit TRBD2. Sequenced material: PBMCs, taken 1070 days after transplant. The CDR3 is CASSLFPRGDGSYEQYF. CDR3 DNA sequence: TGTGCCAGCAGCTTGTTTCCTCGGGGGGACGGTTCCTACGAGCAGTACTTC. Drawing the rest from reference TRBV5-5 and TRBJ2-7, the complete variable domain is DAGVTQSPTHLIKTRGQQVTLRCSPISGHKSVSWYQQVLGQGPQFIFQYYEKEERGRGNFPDRFSARQFPNYSSELNVNALLLGDSALYLCASSLFPRGDGSYEQYFGPGTRLTVT.